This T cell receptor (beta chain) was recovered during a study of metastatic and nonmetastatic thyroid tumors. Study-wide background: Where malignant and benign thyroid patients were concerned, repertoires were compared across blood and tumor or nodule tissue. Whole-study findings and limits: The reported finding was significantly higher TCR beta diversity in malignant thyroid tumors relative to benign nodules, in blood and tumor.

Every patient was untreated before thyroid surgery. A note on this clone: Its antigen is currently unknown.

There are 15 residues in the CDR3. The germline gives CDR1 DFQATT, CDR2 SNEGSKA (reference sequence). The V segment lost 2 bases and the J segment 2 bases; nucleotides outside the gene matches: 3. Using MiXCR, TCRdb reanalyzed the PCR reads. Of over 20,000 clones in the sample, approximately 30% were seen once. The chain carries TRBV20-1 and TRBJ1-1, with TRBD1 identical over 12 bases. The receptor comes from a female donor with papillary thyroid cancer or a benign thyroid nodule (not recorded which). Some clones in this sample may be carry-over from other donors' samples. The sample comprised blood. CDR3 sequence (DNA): TGCAGTGCTAGAAGCGGGACAGGGGGCAACACTGAAGCTTTCTTT. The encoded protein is CSARSGTGGNTEAFF.